Below are 28 T cell receptor beta chains sequenced from a single sample in a study of cytomegalovirus exposure and HLA in healthy donors. Amplification used 60 Vbeta primers and 13 Jbeta primers. The method was immunoSEQ multiplex PCR; TCRdb's version includes in-frame clones alone and lacks a portion of them. The sample holds about 150,000 clones, about 75% seen once. Sequencing was done on a sample of PBMCs. The receptors originated from a woman in her forties in good health and CMV-seronegative.

The rearrangement uses TRBV5-1 and TRBJ2-2; D uncertain. V gave up 0 bases and J gave up 4 bases, with 10 bases separating them. This CDR3 is 15 amino acids long. Germline V gene data show CDR1 as SGHRS and CDR2 as YFSETQ. Here the CDR3 reads CASSLEWQITGELFF. CDR3 nucleotides: TGCGCCAGCAGCTTGGAGTGGCAAATCACCGGGGAGCTGTTTTTT. Drawing the rest from reference TRBV5-1 and TRBJ2-2, the complete variable domain is KAGVTQTPRYLIKTRGQQVTLSCSPISGHRSVSWYQQTPGQGLQFLFEYFSETQRNKGNFPGRFSGRQFSNSRSEMNVSTLELGDSALYLCASSLEWQITGELFFGEGSRLTVL.

This chain uses TRBV5-6 with TRBJ2-4, with 9 bases matching TRBD1. The CDR3 is 17 residues long. V trimming: 2 bases; J trimming: 4 bases; junction bases outside the gene matches: 10. CDR1 and CDR2 from the germline V gene are SGHDT and YYEEEE. The CDR3: CASSFEPTGGLKNIQYF. For the CDR3, the DNA is TGTGCCAGCAGCTTCGAACCCACAGGGGGCCTTAAAAACATTCAGTACTTC.

The gene calls are TRBV4-3 and TRBJ1-3; a weak D match, TRBD1 (6 bases). The CDR3 loop spans 15 amino acids. V lost 5 bases to trimming and J lost 0 bases, with 11 bases between them. Germline lookup yields CDR1 LGHNA and CDR2 YSLEER. This CDR3 reads CASSSQGSSGNTIYF. CDR3 nucleotides: TGCGCCAGCAGCTCACAGGGAAGCTCTGGAAACACCATATATTTT.

DNA for the CDR3: TGTGCCAGCAGTTACACCTACCGGCAGGGCCTATATGGCTACACCTTC. It encodes CASSYTYRQGLYGYTF. The chain recombines TRBV6-5 with TRBJ1-2; possible D gene TRBD1, 5 bases. V lost 2 bases to trimming and J lost 5 bases, with 18 bases between them. The CDR3 is made up of 16 amino acids. Germline CDR1 MNHEY, CDR2 SVGAGI.

The chain links TRBV7-9 to TRBJ2-2; D is undetermined. CDR1 and CDR2 from the germline V gene are SEHNR and FQNEAQ (reference sequence). Trimming left V 6 bases short and J 1 base short, with 6 bases between. The CDR3 spans 13 residues. CDR3 bases: TGTGCCAGCAGTCCACAGAACACCGGGGAGCTGTTTTTT. Residues: CASSPQNTGELFF.

This clone was observed a single time. V usage is TRBV6-5 and J usage is TRBJ2-3; 9 bases align to TRBD1. The CDR3 totals 16 residues. V shed 4 bases and J 4 bases; nucleotides not matched to a gene: 9. Germline lookup yields CDR1 MNHEY and CDR2 SVGAGI. This CDR3 reads CASSSSRTGVSDTQYF. The CDR3 DNA is TGTGCCAGCAGTTCTTCTAGGACAGGGGTGTCAGATACGCAGTATTTT.

This chain connects TRBV6-1 to TRBJ2-5, with 9 bases that match TRBD1. Germline loops: CDR1 MNHNS, CDR2 SASEGT. The length of the CDR3 is 14 residues. J lost 5 bases, V lost 6 bases, and 7 bases had no gene match. This CDR3 is CASRRTGGLETQYF. DNA for the CDR3: TGTGCCAGCAGGAGAACAGGGGGCCTTGAGACCCAGTACTTC.

The V gene is TRBV28, the J gene TRBJ1-6, with 7 bases aligning to TRBD1. This CDR3 has 12 amino acids. V shed 6 bases, J shed 14 bases, and the junction held 7 bases outside the gene matches. The germline V gene has CDR1 MDHEN and CDR2 SYDVKM. The CDR3, as DNA: TGTGCCAGCAGCTCAGACAGGGCCACCCTCCACTTT. It translates to CASSSDRATLHF.

The rearrangement links TRBV29-1 to TRBJ1-2; no clear D gene. This CDR3 has 8 amino acids. CDR1 SQVTM and CDR2 ANQGSEA come from the germline V gene. V gave up 7 bases and J gave up 8 bases, with 5 bases separating them. CDR3 region: CSGAGYTF. The CDR3 bases are TGCAGCGGAGCCGGCTACACCTTC.

The V call is TRBV6-5, the J call TRBJ1-2, with D possibly TRBD1 on 5 matching bases. CDR1 and CDR2 from the germline V gene are MNHEY and SVGAGI. The CDR3 is 15 amino acids. With 5 bases removed from V and 12 bases from J, the gap between germline ends came to 25 bases. The CDR3 region is CASSPTGTPSRANTF. The DNA for the CDR3 is TGTGCCAGCAGTCCCACAGGAACCCCTTCTAGGGCTAACACCTTC.

The V and J genes are TRBV9 and TRBJ2-5; D perhaps matches TRBD2 (6 bases). This CDR3 comprises 14 residues. From germline, CDR1 is SGDLS and CDR2 YYNGEE. Trimming left V 4 bases short and J 3 bases short, with 13 bases between. In nucleotides, the CDR3 is TGTGCCAGCAGCCCGGGGACTGCGAAAGAGACCCAGTACTTC. Amino acid sequence: CASSPGTAKETQYF.

In nucleotides, the CDR3 is TGTGCCAGCAGTTCCCAGTTTCAGGGAACTAACTATGGCTACACCTTC. It specifies CASSSQFQGTNYGYTF. The rearrangement joins TRBV28 to TRBJ1-2; TRBD1 might be the D (5 bases). The germline V gene encodes CDR1 MDHEN and CDR2 SYDVKM. Trimming removed 4 bases from V and 0 bases from J, with 15 bases in between. CDR3 length: 16 residues.

The rearrangement uses TRBV5-4 and TRBJ1-1; TRBD1 agrees at 8 bases. Germline V lookup: CDR1 SGHNT, CDR2 YYREEE (reference sequence). V trimming: 3 bases; J trimming: 6 bases; junction bases outside the gene matches: 13. The CDR3 spans 16 residues. The CDR3 protein is CASSSSGQGVLAEAFF. CDR3 coding DNA: TGTGCCAGCAGCTCCTCTGGACAGGGCGTTTTAGCTGAAGCTTTCTTT.

This clone was picked up one time. V gene TRBV18 combines with J gene TRBJ2-7; the match to TRBD1 covers 9 bases. The CDR3 contains 15 residues. V lost 3 bases and J lost 4; bases outside the gene matches: 7. The germline V gene has CDR1 KGHSH and CDR2 LQKENI. The CDR3 DNA is TGTGCCAGCTCACCCGGGACAGGGACAGGGTACGAGCAGTACTTC. Translated: CASSPGTGTGYEQYF.

This chain uses TRBV18 with TRBJ1-5; tentatively, D is TRBD1 (5 bases). CDR1 and CDR2 (germline): KGHSH, LQKENI. V lost 0 bases, J lost 4 bases, and 13 bases lay in between. This CDR3 has 16 amino acids. The CDR3 sequence is CASSPPGQQDNQPQHF. The CDR3 bases are TGTGCCAGCTCACCACCGGGGCAGCAGGATAATCAGCCCCAGCATTTT.

This clone appeared a few times. The chain carries TRBV27 and TRBJ2-7, with a weak D call TRBD1 (5 bases). V lost 3 bases to trimming and J lost 2 bases, with 11 bases between them. CDR1 and CDR2 from the germline V gene are MNHEY and SMNVEV (reference sequence). This CDR3 contains 14 residues. The CDR3 DNA is TGTGCCAGCAGTTTTTCAGGGCACACCTACGAGCAGTACTTC. Translating it yields CASSFSGHTYEQYF.

This clone was observed a handful of times. This chain links TRBV4-1 with TRBJ2-1; no definite D call. CDR1 and CDR2 (germline): MGHRA, YSYEKL. Trimming left V 0 bases short and J 0 bases short, with 9 bases between. The length of the CDR3 is 16 residues. The CDR3 DNA reads as TGCGCCAGCAGCCAAGATCAAGCGATCTCCTACAATGAGCAGTTCTTC. Protein sequence: CASSQDQAISYNEQFF.

The chain links TRBV18 to TRBJ2-3; 9 bases line up with TRBD2. The CDR3 contains 16 residues. Trimming took 5 bases from V and 0 from J; bases not matched to a gene: 6. Germline CDR1 reads KGHSH; CDR2 reads LQKENI. For the CDR3, the DNA is TGTGCCAGCTCATCCCAAGCGGGGGGAAGCACAGATACGCAGTATTTT. It translates to CASSSQAGGSTDTQYF.

CDR3 coding DNA: TGCGCCAGCAGTGCACAGGTTAATGAAAAACTGTTTTTT. Its translation: CASSAQVNEKLFF. The chain is built from TRBV4-3 and TRBJ1-4, with D perhaps matching TRBD1 (5 bases). The CDR3 sequence is 13 residues long. From germline, CDR1 is LGHNA and CDR2 YSLEER. The V end was cut by 6 bases, the J end by 4 bases, with 9 bases between.

This clone showed up just once. The CDR3 spells CASRLQGFGDGYTF. The CDR3 DNA reads TGTGCCAGCAGGCTACAGGGTTTTGGGGATGGCTACACCTTC. The chain has TRBV27 and TRBJ1-2, with D possibly being TRBD1 (6 bases). Trimming cost V 6 bases and J 6 bases, with 17 bases left between them. The CDR3 is made up of 14 amino acids. CDR1 MNHEY and CDR2 SMNVEV come from the germline V gene (reference sequence).

The chain links TRBV7-9 to TRBJ2-6, with D uncertain. The CDR3 consists of 16 residues. Per germline, CDR1 SEHNR and CDR2 FQNEAQ (reference sequence). Trimming shortened V by 1 base and J by 2 bases, and 9 bases separated the two germline ends. In nucleotides, the CDR3 is TGTGCCAGCAGCTTAGTAGCTGGTACTGGGGCCAACGTCCTGACTTTC. It codes for CASSLVAGTGANVLTF.

This clone was seen only once. The chain has TRBV5-6 and TRBJ1-5, with a weak D call TRBD1 (6 bases). The CDR3 contains 16 residues. Germline CDR1 SGHDT, CDR2 YYEEEE. The ends were cut back, 4 bases at V and 3 bases at J, with 17 bases in the middle. The CDR3 reads CASSRRPGQNNQPQHF. Written as DNA, the CDR3 is TGTGCCAGCAGCAGACGCCCCGGACAGAACAATCAGCCCCAGCATTTT.

The chain links TRBV4-1 to TRBJ2-5, with a possible D match to TRBD1 (7 bases). The CDR3 contains 16 residues. Germline V lookup: CDR1 MGHRA, CDR2 YSYEKL. V dropped 4 bases and J dropped 5 bases, with 20 bases sitting between them. The CDR3 region is CASSPLRQGGGETQYF. DNA of the CDR3: TGCGCCAGCAGCCCACTCCGACAGGGAGGAGGGGAGACCCAGTACTTC.

This chain links TRBV2 with TRBJ1-5; D gene ambiguous. This CDR3 has 13 residues. V lost 5 bases, J lost 5 bases, and 10 bases lay in between. Germline CDR1 reads SNHLY; CDR2 reads FYNNEI. DNA of the CDR3: TGTGCCAGCAGTCCGCCAGGTTATCAGCCCCAGCATTTT. Translated: CASSPPGYQPQHF.

CDR3 in DNA: TGTGCCAGCTCACCAGAGGAGCATGGCTACACCTTC. This sequence encodes CASSPEEHGYTF. This chain uses TRBV18 with TRBJ1-2, with unresolved D. Germline assignment: CDR1 KGHSH and CDR2 LQKENI. V lost 2 bases, J lost 6 bases, and 7 bases lay in between. This CDR3 comprises 12 residues.

The gene calls are TRBV6-5 and TRBJ2-5; 7 bases map to TRBD1. The J call may be in error: the DNA end matches TRBJ2-7 better. There are 16 residues in the CDR3. CDR1 and CDR2 (germline): MNHEY, SVGAGI. CDR3 DNA: TGTGCCAGCAGTTACTCGGATACAGGGGCTTTGAACGAGCAGTACTTC. Translated: CASSYSDTGALNEQYF.

V usage is TRBV7-3 and J usage is TRBJ2-7; 13 bases align to TRBD2. This CDR3 spans 14 amino acids. CDR1 is SGHTA and CDR2 is FQGTGA in the germline V gene. Trimming took 5 bases from V and 5 from J; bases not matched to a gene: 3. The CDR3 sequence is CASSPTSGGHEQYF. In DNA form, the CDR3 reads TGTGCCAGCAGCCCGACTAGCGGGGGGCACGAGCAGTACTTC.

The CDR3, as DNA: TGCGCCAGCAGCTCCGGACAGGGCACAACTAATGAAAAACTGTTTTTT. Its translation: CASSSGQGTTNEKLFF. This chain links TRBV5-1 with TRBJ1-4; 8 positions agree with TRBD1. The CDR3 length is 16 residues. Germline trimming cut 3 bases from V and 0 bases from J; bases unmatched to any gene: 4. Germline lookup yields CDR1 SGHRS and CDR2 YFSETQ.